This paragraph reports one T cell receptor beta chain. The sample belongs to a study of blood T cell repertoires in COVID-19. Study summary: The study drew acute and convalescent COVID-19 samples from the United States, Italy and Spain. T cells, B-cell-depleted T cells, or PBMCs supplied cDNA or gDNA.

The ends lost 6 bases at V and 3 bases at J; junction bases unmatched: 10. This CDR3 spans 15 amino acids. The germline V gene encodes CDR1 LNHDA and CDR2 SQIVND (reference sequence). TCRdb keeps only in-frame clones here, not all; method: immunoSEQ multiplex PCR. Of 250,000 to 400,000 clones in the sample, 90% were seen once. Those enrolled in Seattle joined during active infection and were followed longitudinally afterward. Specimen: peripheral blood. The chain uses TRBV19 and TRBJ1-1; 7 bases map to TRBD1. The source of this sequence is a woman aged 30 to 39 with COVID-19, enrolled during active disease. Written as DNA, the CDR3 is TGTGCCAGTAGCCGCTTGGACAGGATTTACACTGAAGCTTTCTTT. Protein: CASSRLDRIYTEAFF.